The 12 T cell receptor beta chains below were found in one sample sequenced in a study of breast tumors, draining lymph nodes, adjacent tissues. Axillary draining lymph nodes of breast cancer patients supplied the node samples. TCRdb processed the multiplex PCR reads anew with MiXCR; each CDR3 protein has one entry. The sample contains some 200,000 distinct CDR3 sequences, 25% to 40% of which appear only once. Material for sequencing was axillary lymph node tissue. The receptors were gathered from a female donor with breast cancer. Some clones in this sample may be carry-over from other donors' samples.

Only a few counts were recorded for this clonotype. V and J are TRBV6-1 and TRBJ2-1; perhaps TRBD1 as D (6 bases). This CDR3 region has 17 residues. The V and J ends lost 3 bases and 0 bases respectively, with 15 bases between them. Germline CDR1 reads MNHNS; CDR2 reads SASEGT. CDR3 coding DNA: TGTGCCAGCAGTGAGCTGACAGGTTCGAGCTCCTACAATGAGCAGTTCTTC. It translates to CASSELTGSSSYNEQFF.

This clonotype has at least ten counts. The rearrangement joins TRBV6-2 or TRBV6-3 to TRBJ2-7; 10 nucleotides agree with TRBD1. The germline gives CDR1 MNHEY, CDR2 SVGEGT. V was pared by 4 bases and J by 6 bases, with 12 bases of the junction left unmatched. CDR3 length: 16 residues. CDR3 sequence reads: CASSSLHFGTGVEQYF. As DNA, the CDR3 is TGTGCCAGCAGTTCCCTGCACTTCGGGACAGGGGTCGAGCAGTACTTC.

This clonotype was detected many times. The chain employs TRBV9 and TRBJ2-1; 7 bases line up with TRBD2. V shed 0 bases and J 5 bases; nucleotides not matched to a gene: 11. In germline, CDR1 is SGDLS, CDR2 YYNGEE. The CDR3 covers 17 residues. The CDR3 nucleotides read TGTGCCAGCAGCGTAGCGGAAGGTAGCGGGCCCCACAATGAGCAGTTCTTC. Translation gives CASSVAEGSGPHNEQFF. Full variable domain (missing parts from reference TRBV9 and TRBJ2-1): DSGVTQTPKHLITATGQRVTLRCSPRSGDLSVYWYQQSLDQGLQFLIQYYNGEERAKGNILERFSAQQFPDLHSELNLSSLELGDSALYFCASSVAEGSGPHNEQFFGPGTRLTVL.

This chain uses TRBV18 with TRBJ1-1; D gene uncertain. Germline loops: CDR1 KGHSH, CDR2 LQKENI. The CDR3 loop spans 13 amino acids. Trimming shortened V by 2 bases and J by 1 base, and 5 bases separated the two germline ends. In DNA, the CDR3 is TGTGCCAGCTCACCAGTCCGGAACACTGAAGCTTTCTTT. Translated, it gives CASSPVRNTEAFF. The whole variable domain, remainder taken from reference TRBV18 and TRBJ1-1, is NAGVMQNPRHLVRRRGQEARLRCSPMKGHSHVYWYRQLPEEGLKFMVYLQKENIIDESGMPKERFSAEFPKEGPSILRIQQVVRGDSAAYFCASSPVRNTEAFFGQGTRLTVV.

This clonotype was seen many times. The chain employs TRBV19 and TRBJ2-2; D not resolved. V lost 6 bases, J lost 0 bases, and 11 bases lay in between. This CDR3 region has 15 residues. Germline CDR1 and CDR2: LNHDA and SQIVND (reference sequence). In DNA form, the CDR3 reads TGTGCCAGTAGCACCTCCCGCACGAACACCGGGGAGCTGTTTTTT. Residues: CASSTSRTNTGELFF.

The rearrangement joins TRBV19 to TRBJ1-4; 9 bases line up with TRBD1. The CDR3 sequence is 17 residues long. The V and J ends lost 1 base and 5 bases, in that order; junction bases with no gene match: 8. CDR1 and CDR2 (germline): LNHDA, SQIVND (reference sequence). The CDR3 region is CASSIVTGTGQNEKLFF. The CDR3 DNA sequence: TGTGCCAGTAGTATAGTAACCGGGACAGGGCAAAATGAAAAACTGTTTTTT.

As for this clonotype: This CDR3 fails to terminate in the conserved phenylalanine or tryptophan, so it likely reflects a read error. The chain couples TRBV6-2 or TRBV6-3 to TRBJ1-2; no firm D call. Germline V lookup: CDR1 MNHEY, CDR2 SVGEGT. The CDR3 length is 14 residues. V was shortened by 2 bases and J by 6 bases, with 13 bases between the two germline ends. The DNA of the CDR3 is TGTGCCAGCAGTTACGGCGGTAGTGGGGATGGCTACACCTAC. It yields the protein CASSYGGSGDGYTY.

J is TRBJ2-6 and V is TRBV7-2, with D possibly TRBD1 on 6 matching bases. The length of the CDR3 is 15 residues. The germline gives CDR1 SGHTA, CDR2 FQGNSA. Trimming removed 4 bases at V and 4 bases at J, with 11 bases between. CDR3 DNA sequence: TGTGCCAGCAGCTCGTCCGGGACAGGGGCCAACGTCCTGACTTTC. Translated, it gives CASSSSGTGANVLTF.

With respect to this clonotype: Sequence at one end of the junction differs from germline and may be a read error. The rearrangement links TRBV4-1 to TRBJ2-3; weak D call: TRBD1 (5 bases). There are 14 residues in the CDR3. Germline CDR1 MGHRA, CDR2 YSYEKL. The CDR3 sequence is CASSLQGRADMQYF. Written as DNA, the CDR3 is TGCGCCAGCAGCCTCCAGGGAAGGGCAGATATGCAGTATTTT.

This clonotype was detected many times. V usage is TRBV20-1 and J usage is TRBJ2-3; 8 positions agree with TRBD2. The germline CDR1 and CDR2 sequences are DFQATT and SNEGSKA (reference sequence). This CDR3 is built from 16 residues. J lost 4 bases, V lost 5 bases, and 14 bases had no gene match. CDR3 loop: CSAQARGSGGPDTQYF. The DNA for the CDR3 is TGCAGTGCTCAGGCTCGCGGGTCGGGGGGGCCAGATACGCAGTATTTT.

This clonotype has a count of ten or more. This chain uses TRBV4-3 with TRBJ2-7, with D perhaps TRBD2 (6 bases). Germline CDR1 LGHNA, CDR2 YSLEER. This CDR3 is built from 14 residues. Trimming removed 0 bases from V and 4 bases from J, with 10 bases in between. This CDR3 is CASSQDAEGYEQYF. CDR3 DNA: TGCGCCAGCAGCCAAGATGCGGAGGGATACGAGCAGTACTTC.

The J gene is TRBJ1-5, the V gene TRBV24-1; a possible D gene is TRBD1 (5 bases). V lost 5 bases and J lost 0, with 16 bases in between. The CDR3 runs to 17 residues. The germline V gene has CDR1 KGHDR and CDR2 SFDVKD. The DNA for the CDR3 is TGTGCCACCAGTGCTAGGCGGGGCGAAATTAGCAATCAGCCCCAGCATTTT. This sequence encodes CATSARRGEISNQPQHF.